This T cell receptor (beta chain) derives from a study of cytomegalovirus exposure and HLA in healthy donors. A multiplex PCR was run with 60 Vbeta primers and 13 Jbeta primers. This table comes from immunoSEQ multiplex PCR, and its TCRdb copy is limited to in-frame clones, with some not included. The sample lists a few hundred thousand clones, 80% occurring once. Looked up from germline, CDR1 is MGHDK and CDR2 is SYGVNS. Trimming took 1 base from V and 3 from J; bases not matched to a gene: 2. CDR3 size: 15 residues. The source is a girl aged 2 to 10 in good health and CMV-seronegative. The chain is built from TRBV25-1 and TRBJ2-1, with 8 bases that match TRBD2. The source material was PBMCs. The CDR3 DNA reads TGTGCCAGCAGTGAATTACTAGCGGACTACAATGAGCAGTTCTTC. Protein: CASSELLADYNEQFF.